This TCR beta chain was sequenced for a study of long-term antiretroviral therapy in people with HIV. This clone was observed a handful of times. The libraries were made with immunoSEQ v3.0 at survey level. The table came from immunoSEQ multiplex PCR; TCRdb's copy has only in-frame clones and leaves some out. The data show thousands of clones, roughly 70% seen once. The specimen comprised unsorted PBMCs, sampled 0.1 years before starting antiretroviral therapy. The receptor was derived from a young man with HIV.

Written as DNA, the CDR3 is TGTGCCAGCTCACCAGACGGATCCTATGGCTACACCTTC. It is translated as CASSPDGSYGYTF. This chain links TRBV18 with TRBJ1-2; D uncertain. V gave up 2 bases and J gave up 4 bases, with 8 bases separating them. Germline V lookup: CDR1 KGHSH, CDR2 LQKENI. This CDR3 is 13 amino acids long.